The entry below describes one T cell receptor beta chain. No cognate antigen has been identified for it. Base qualities are not recorded, but no much larger clone differs from it by a single base. This sample was taken from a study of cytomegalovirus exposure and HLA in healthy donors (TCRdb year 2017). Turning to the overall study: In an earlier analysis of 550 to 750 of the donors, roughly 300 Gb of sequence data and 120 million or so unique TCR beta sequences from about 179 million T cells were reported. An early release covering around 630 HLA-typed donors comprised approximately 300 gigabases of sequencing data and around 80 million unique TCR sequences. Among the roughly 380 genotyped donors, approximately 82% belonged to the genetic ancestry cluster associated with self-reported Caucasian donors. The study was designed to test whether signatures of past pathogen exposure could be identified by cataloging public T cell receptors. Using immunosequencing, the study profiled T cell repertoires from around 670 subjects and related those repertoires to cytomegalovirus serostatus. Besides the first cohort of around 670 subjects, a separate validation cohort made up of roughly 120 different subjects was used. To predict cytomegalovirus infection status, the study brought together high-throughput TCR immunosequencing, statistical association of individual TCRs with disease status, and machine learning. To study patterns of TCR occurrence, a later analysis re-analyzed previously published TCR beta repertoires from 700 or so donors and added high-resolution HLA genotyping. The later analysis used no new phenotypic data to find candidate immune exposures, relying instead on TCR beta sequences and their occurrence across donors. In an earlier analysis of several hundred of the donors, high-throughput TCR beta sequencing was used to judge whether each TCR beta V gene segment behaved as functional or pseudogenic. Donor age, sex, ethnicity and CMV serostatus were collected together with the repertoire data. A later genetic analysis took genome-wide SNP genotypes for about three fifths of the roughly 670 donors and used that subset as a discovery cohort. Every discovery cohort repertoire had been produced on one sequencing platform. HLA typing included class I and class II loci at four-digit resolution. The number of typed donors differed by locus: about 620-640 for A, B, C, DRB1 and DQB1; 522 for DQA1; approximately 600 for DPA1; and around 450 for DPB1. Because of strong linkage in the cohort, five DR-DQ haplotypes were treated as single units for association and clustering. Among 398 genotyped donors of the cohort, an average of approximately 240,000 unique TCR beta nucleotide sequences were sequenced per donor, around 20% of them non-productive. On the study overall, not on this receptor specifically: A later analysis found that HLA-associated TCR beta chains were more clonally expanded and had lower generation probabilities than equally common non-associated chains. Linkage disequilibrium might explain the correlated functional status among segregating V segments, but an unknown experimental factor could not be excluded. In a later analysis, the rate of TCR association differed among HLA loci, with DRB1 alleles having the most associated TCRs and HLA-C alleles having the fewest. A group of highly shared sequence variants was considered likely to be a technical artifact of the sequencing pipeline. The classifier was reported to diagnose cytomegalovirus status with high specificity and sensitivity in both the original cohort and the validation cohort. In vitro tests confirmed that three of the cytomegalovirus-associated TCR beta chains recognize cytomegalovirus antigens. The only immune exposure information available for the cohort was CMV serostatus. Because HLA typing was missing for some donors at each locus, association tests included only the typed subset. A later analysis reported that several top co-occurrence clusters appeared linked to parvovirus B19, influenza, CMV and Epstein-Barr virus. Most TCR sequences were seen in very few donors, while some public TCRs were found in many individuals. Broadly in line with IMGT annotations, most TCR beta V segments showed up in productive rearrangements about 90% or about 30% of the time in an earlier analysis of several hundred of the donors. A further reported finding was that TCR beta sequences accurately predicted the HLA-A and HLA-B alleles for most subjects in the first cohort. Because the 87-base-pair reads could not distinguish some IMGT-functional V segments, including TRBV6-2 and TRBV6-3, those segments were excluded. Specific HLA alleles were associated with 16,951 TCR beta sequences at a false discovery rate of 0.05 in a later analysis. Compared with the 666-donor mean, donors in an Asian-associated ancestry cluster had fewer N-insertions in productive TCRs, according to a later genetic analysis. In a later genetic analysis, a missense DCLRE1C variant was associated with V-gene and J-gene trimming of TCR beta chains, and the association was replicated in an independent cohort. The earlier analysis of some 540 of the donors excluded approximately 15 rarely observed V segments, including chromosome 9 orphons, because counts were too low. A later analysis found that most CMV-associated TCR beta chains appeared HLA-restricted, with HLA associations seemingly driven largely by CMV exposure. The study listed over 150 TCR beta chains as associated with cytomegalovirus. The cohort was sequenced for TCR beta chains only, and without alpha or paired-chain data the features that could be detected were limited. The presence/absence analyses assumed that sequencing depth was roughly uniform across donors, and that assumption may not be true. It was suggested by the authors that the approach could potentially be generalized to other disease states and immunological phenotypes. Assigning TCR associations to individual alleles was difficult when HLA alleles, especially DR and DQ, strongly co-occurred.

In total, more than 500 healthy bone marrow donors made up the cohort. At the time of sampling, all cohort members were nominally healthy, though unrecorded immune exposures were likely present. The donor was CMV seropositive and was included in the group of 250 to 350 seropositive cohort members. A peripheral blood sample was collected from each donor, and TCR beta sequencing was performed on peripheral blood mononuclear cells. The Qiagen DNeasy Blood Extraction Kit was used to extract genomic DNA from the blood cell samples. Library construction relied on the immunoSEQ multiplex PCR assay. For the multiplex PCR, a mixture combining 60 forward primers for TCR Vbeta segments and 13 reverse primers for TCR Jbeta segments was used. A multiplex PCR assay on genomic DNA amplified the CDR3 region of rearranged TCR beta genes. The Illumina HiSeq System was used to sequence the amplified TCR beta libraries as 87-base-pair reads. As for the original processing: A later analysis counted tens of millions of unique TCR beta chains across the approximately 700 repertoires, and roughly 9.9 million of these chains were shared by at least two donors. Raw reads were error-corrected and collapsed into unique sequences with a nearest-neighbor algorithm that merged closely related sequences to remove PCR and sequencing errors. To assign V, D and J gene segments, CDR3 sequences were aligned to IMGT reference sequences. For a sequence to be retained, at least a six-nucleotide match to both a V gene segment and a J gene segment was required. Rearrangements were classified as productive when the CDR3 lacked stop codons and remained in frame with V and J, and all other rearrangements were classified as non-productive. CDR3 was defined according to IMGT convention as the region running from the second conserved V-encoded cysteine to the conserved J-encoded phenylalanine. The earlier analysis of fewer than 750 of the donors excluded sequences that lacked an unambiguous match to a single V gene segment. An earlier analysis of several hundred of the donors called V segments functional above 56.7% productive rearrangements and segregating when the between-donor standard deviation exceeded 5%. A statistical classification framework was built to diagnose cytomegalovirus status from the catalog of TCR beta chain sequences. V and J gene assignment, in a later analysis, came from comparing TCR nucleotide sequences with IMGT/GENE-DB human TR gene sequences. The TCRdist pipeline was used in a later analysis to assign CDR3 sequences and most-parsimonious VDJ recombination scenarios. A later analysis defined each TCR beta chain by its CDR3 amino acid sequence plus V-gene family, and excluded reads lacking a unique V-gene family. As a way to deal with suspected cross-contamination and a sequencing artifact, a later analysis dropped 450 to 600 nucleotide sequences that were highly shared and had low generation probability. For each public chain, a later analysis derived a clonal expansion index from normalized ranks of inferred template counts within each repertoire. In a later analysis, generation probabilities were computed with a VDJ recombination model fitted to out-of-frame rearrangements, and the resulting probabilities were checked against IGoR. In a later analysis, TCR-TCR, TCR-HLA and TCR-CMV co-occurrence was scored with hypergeometric tests, and a repertoire-size bias correction was applied to TCR pairs. To estimate false discovery rates, a later analysis permuted the HLA or CMV assignments 20 times. In a later analysis, co-occurring TCRs were grouped using DBSCAN, and TCRdist sequence similarity was added for clustering within HLA-allele-positive subsets. Repertoires with fewer than 30,000 or more than 120,000 public chains, plus five repertoires with anomalous nucleotide sharing, were excluded from co-occurrence clustering. TCRdb provides this immuneACCESS table in a form limited to in-frame rearrangements. Some clones are lacking; in checked studies, under half of them reflect an unresolved V gene, and why the rest are absent is not known. Clone size and V and J calls were adopted from that table, with D and trimming inferred from the DNA. The sample profile shows 150,000 to 170,000 clones; 80% of them were found once. Clones ranked in the top ten supply roughly 5.3% of the sample.

The germline V gene (reference sequence) specifies MNHEY as CDR1 and SMNVEV as CDR2. Including cysteine and phenylalanine, the CDR3 has 13 amino acids. The entry retains the CDR3 DNA only, 39 bases that are in frame from base 1. V and J are truncated by 3 bases and 0 bases respectively, leaving an intervening sequence of 3 bases. This chain is built from TRBV27 and TRBJ1-5; no D gene can be assigned with confidence. The sequence was collected from a middle-aged woman in good health and CMV-seropositive. Material: PBMCs. The CDR3 reads as follows: CASSFNSNQPQHF. The bases read TGTGCCAGCAGTTTTAATAGCAATCAGCCCCAGCATTTT.